The entry below describes one T cell receptor (beta chain). The antigen is not known. PCR was performed a second time for roughly 7 to 11 cycles using a sample-barcoded 5' primer and a J-beta primer mix. TCRdb called the 5' RACE reads again in MiXCR, with one record for every CDR3 protein. The repertoire holds about 1.8 million distinct CDR3 sequences, with just under 50% as singletons. V was cut by 5 bases and J by 4 bases, with 17 bases left in between. There are 15 residues in the CDR3. The sample is drawn from a study of blood T cells in healthy people across ages. Findings and limits, study-wide: Higher diversity and more naive CD4+ cells were features of long-lived donors, compared to aged donors.

Isolated PBMCs totaled at least 7 million in each sample. Extraction of total RNA produced a minimum of 6 micrograms from each sample. This clonotype originated in a woman aged 40 to 50 in good health. The sample consisted of blood. V gene TRBV12-3 or TRBV12-4 combines with J gene TRBJ2-5; no clear D. CDR3 nucleotide sequence: TGTGCCAGCAGTCTACAGCGATCGTATCGAGAGACCCAGTACTTC. Translation gives CASSLQRSYRETQYF.